The 20 T cell receptor beta chains listed next were all sequenced from one sample in a study of OX40 agonist ivuxolimab in advanced cancers. Profiling relied on immunoSEQ multiplex PCR, and the TCRdb table lists in-frame clones only, not all of them. The data hold 45,000 to 60,000 clones, with about four fifths observed a single time. Sequencing was performed on CD4+ or CD8+ T cells sorted from blood, taken in a trial of the OX40 agonist ivuxolimab. The receptors stem from an adult with an advanced solid tumor such as melanoma, head and neck, liver or kidney cancer.

This clone showed up just once. This chain links TRBV19 with TRBJ2-3; no clear D gene. This CDR3 is built from 14 residues. CDR1 and CDR2 from the germline V gene are LNHDA and SQIVND (reference sequence). V was clipped by 5 bases and J by 3 bases, with 12 bases between them. DNA for the CDR3: TGTGCCAGTAGTCCCCGGTCAGAAACAGATACGCAGTATTTT. This sequence encodes CASSPRSETDTQYF.

V is TRBV5-1 and J is TRBJ1-3; 8 bases match TRBD1. V shed 0 bases, J shed 0 bases, and the junction held 5 bases outside the gene matches. The CDR3 spans 17 residues. CDR1 is SGHRS and CDR2 is YFSETQ in the germline V gene. The CDR3 coding sequence is TGCGCCAGCAGCTTGGAGGGACAGGCGAGCTCTGGAAACACCATATATTTT. Translation: CASSLEGQASSGNTIYF.

The CDR3 region is CASEVGRAGSADTQYF. CDR3 DNA sequence: TGCGCCAGCGAGGTGGGCCGTGCGGGTAGCGCAGATACGCAGTATTTT. The V gene is TRBV5-1, the J gene TRBJ2-3; tentative D call: TRBD2 (5 bases). The CDR3 covers 16 residues. CDR1 and CDR2 (germline): SGHRS, YFSETQ. Trimming left V 7 bases short and J 4 bases short, with 22 bases between.

V is TRBV4-1 and J is TRBJ1-1; D is ambiguous. Trimming cost V 2 bases and J 7 bases, with 14 bases left between them. Germline lookup yields CDR1 MGHRA and CDR2 YSYEKL. This CDR3 has 14 amino acids. The CDR3 coding sequence is TGCGCCAGCAGCCAATCGGAAAGGAATTTTGAAGCTTTCTTT. Translating it yields CASSQSERNFEAFF.

This sequence joins TRBV5-3 and TRBJ1-5; 9 bases match TRBD1. TRBV5-3 is filed as an ORF, its function uncertain. V lost 2 bases and J lost 5; bases outside the gene matches: 8. The CDR3 is made up of 16 amino acids. CDR3 sequence: CARSFGFGQGYQPQHF. The CDR3 DNA is TGTGCCAGAAGCTTCGGTTTTGGACAGGGGTATCAGCCCCAGCATTTT.

The genes are TRBV2 and TRBJ2-1; D is uncertain. V was trimmed by 8 bases and J by 0 bases, leaving 8 bases between them. This CDR3 comprises 13 residues. Per germline, CDR1 SNHLY and CDR2 FYNNEI. CDR3 in DNA: TGTGCCAGCGTTGAGAGCTCCTACAATGAGCAGTTCTTC. It specifies CASVESSYNEQFF.

This rearrangement joins TRBV18 to TRBJ2-1; D unresolved. The germline V gene encodes CDR1 KGHSH and CDR2 LQKENI. V gave up 1 base and J gave up 0 bases, with 10 bases separating them. There are 16 residues in the CDR3. DNA of the CDR3: TGTGCCAGCTCACCACAAAACGGCCGCTCCTACAATGAGCAGTTCTTC. It is translated as CASSPQNGRSYNEQFF.

The V call is TRBV7-2, the J call TRBJ1-1; D unresolved. Germline CDR1 SGHTA, CDR2 FQGNSA. The CDR3 is 13 residues long. Deletions cut 5 bases from V and 1 base from J, with 8 bases between. CDR3 in amino acids: CASSPEPNTEAFF. As DNA, the CDR3 is TGTGCCAGCAGCCCAGAGCCGAACACTGAAGCTTTCTTT.

This rearrangement joins TRBV9 to TRBJ1-1; D remains unclear. Trimming removed 1 base from V and 0 bases from J, with 10 bases in between. Germline assignment: CDR1 SGDLS and CDR2 YYNGEE. The CDR3 extends over 15 amino acids. CDR3 amino acids: CASSVFRDLNTEAFF. The CDR3 coding sequence is TGTGCCAGCAGCGTATTTAGGGATTTGAACACTGAAGCTTTCTTT.

The chain joins TRBV5-1 to TRBJ1-1; D gene ambiguous. V was trimmed by 0 bases and J by 2 bases, leaving 11 bases between them. Germline V gene sequence: CDR1 SGHRS, CDR2 YFSETQ. The CDR3 runs 15 residues. Here the CDR3 DNA reads TGCGCCAGCAGCTTGGATCCGGTTTTAAACACTGAAGCTTTCTTT. Translation: CASSLDPVLNTEAFF.

The J gene is TRBJ2-3, the V gene TRBV7-9, with TRBD1 matching 7 bases. The CDR3 sequence is 14 residues long. CDR1 is SEHNR, CDR2 FQNEAQ, per germline (reference sequence). After removal of 3 bases from V and 0 bases from J, the junction contained 0 bases not matched to a gene. CDR3 nucleotides: TGTGCCAGCAGCTTGACAGGGAGCACAGATACGCAGTATTTT. Its translation: CASSLTGSTDTQYF.

The chain uses TRBV7-2 and TRBJ2-7; D might be TRBD1 (6 bases). CDR1 SGHTA and CDR2 FQGNSA come from the germline V gene. The CDR3 spans 15 residues. V was shortened by 6 bases and J by 3 bases, with 18 bases between the two germline ends. The CDR3 DNA is TGTGCCAGCAGTACCACCGGGACAATGAACTACGAGCAGTACTTC. Protein sequence: CASSTTGTMNYEQYF.

This clone has just a few counts. The chain recombines TRBV2 with TRBJ2-2; D may match TRBD1 or TRBD2 (5 bases each). The germline V gene has CDR1 SNHLY and CDR2 FYNNEI. The V and J ends lost 11 bases and 6 bases respectively, with 22 bases between them. The CDR3 length is 15 residues. This chain's CDR3 is CAGARDANLAGELFF. DNA of the CDR3: TGTGCCGGCGCTCGGGACGCAAACCTTGCCGGGGAGCTGTTTTTT.

The rearrangement uses TRBV5-1 and TRBJ2-5, with 11 bases identical to TRBD2. The J call may be faulty, since TRBJ2-7 better matches the DNA end. The germline V gene has CDR1 SGHRS and CDR2 YFSETQ. CDR3 length: 16 amino acids. The CDR3 DNA follows: TGCGCCAGCAGCTCGGTGTCGGCTAGCGGGAGGAACGAGCAGTACTTC. It yields the protein CASSSVSASGRNEQYF.

The chain has TRBV7-2 and TRBJ1-6; D possibly corresponds to TRBD1 (5 bases). Germline CDR1 is SGHTA and CDR2 is FQGNSA. The CDR3 extends over 15 amino acids. Trimming removed 5 bases from V and 7 bases from J, with 15 bases in between. CDR3 nucleotides: TGTGCCAGCAGCCCTTGGGGCGGCGCCAATTCACCCCTCCACTTT. This encodes CASSPWGGANSPLHF.

The chain has TRBV5-5 and TRBJ2-1, with D possibly TRBD2 on 6 matching bases. This CDR3 is built from 18 residues. Per the germline V gene, CDR1 is SGHKS and CDR2 is YYEKEE (reference sequence). V was cut by 5 bases and J by 0 bases, with 21 bases left in between. CDR3 sequence (DNA): TGTGCCAGCAGGCCGGGAGATTCGTGGGGGAGCTCCTACAATGAGCAGTTCTTC. Protein sequence: CASRPGDSWGSSYNEQFF.

This clone was detected only a few times. The chain carries TRBV13 and TRBJ2-3; the D gene is possibly TRBD2 (6 bases). Trimming left V 4 bases short and J 9 bases short, with 8 bases between. Germline loops: CDR1 PRHDT, CDR2 FYEKMQ (reference sequence). The CDR3 extends over 11 amino acids. The CDR3, as DNA: TGTGCCAGCAGCTACGGAGGGACGCAGTATTTT. It codes for CASSYGGTQYF. The whole variable domain, filled in from reference TRBV13 and TRBJ2-3, reads AAGVIQSPRHLIKEKRETATLKCYPIPRHDTVYWYQQGPGQDPQFLISFYEKMQSDKGSIPDRFSAQQFSDYHSELNMSSLELGDSALYFCASSYGGTQYFGPGTRLTVL.

The chain couples TRBV5-6 to TRBJ2-1; 11 bases match TRBD2. V shed 1 base and J 4 bases; nucleotides not matched to a gene: 4. This CDR3 is built from 16 residues. Germline CDR1 SGHDT, CDR2 YYEEEE. As DNA, the CDR3 is TGTGCCAGCAGCTTGTTAGGGACTAGCGGATACAATGAGCAGTTCTTC. Its protein is CASSLLGTSGYNEQFF.

V and J are TRBV11-2 and TRBJ2-7, with no clear D. The length of the CDR3 is 16 residues. CDR1 is SGHAT, CDR2 FQNNGV, per germline. The V end lost 0 bases, the J end lost 4 bases, and 16 bases lay between the germline ends. As DNA, the CDR3 is TGTGCCAGCAGCTTAGATCCAGCCATGGGGAATTACGAGCAGTACTTC. Its translation is CASSLDPAMGNYEQYF.

J is TRBJ2-1 and V is TRBV12-5; a possible D gene is TRBD1 (5 bases). This CDR3 has 11 residues. The germline V gene encodes CDR1 LGHNT and CDR2 FRNRAP. Trimming shortened V by 6 bases and J by 7 bases, and 7 bases separated the two germline ends. CDR3 DNA: TGTGCTAGTGGCCAGGGTAATGAGCAGTTCTTC. Translation: CASGQGNEQFF.